These 28 T cell receptor beta chains were sequenced from one sample in a study of blood T cell repertoires in COVID-19 (dated by TCRdb to about 2020). The method was the immunoSEQ multiplex PCR assay. TCRdb took this table from immuneACCESS and kept in-frame rearrangements with V and J called. Such tables lack part of the clones; where checked against another copy, unresolved V genes explain under half of the gap, and the rest is unexplained. Here the sample has over 100,000 clones; around four fifths occur a single time. The ten largest clones represent 26% of the sample. Sequencing was performed on peripheral blood. The origin of the receptors is a man aged 60-69 years with acute or convalescent COVID-19.

This chain joins TRBV5-1 and TRBJ2-7; D not certain. Germline CDR1 and CDR2: SGHRS and YFSETQ. V dropped 2 bases and J dropped 3 bases, with 9 bases sitting between them. This CDR3 comprises 13 residues. Here the CDR3 DNA reads TGCGCCAGCAGCTTTGGCAGGAACTACGAGCAGTACGTC. Protein product: CASSFGRNYEQYV.

This clone occurred once. This chain links TRBV5-5 with TRBJ2-1, with no clear D. The ends were cut back, 2 bases at V and 6 bases at J, with 9 bases in the middle. The CDR3 is 13 residues long. Germline V gene lookup returns CDR1 SGHKS and CDR2 YYEKEE (reference sequence). This CDR3 is CASSFGLSNEQFF. The CDR3 region has the DNA TGTGCCAGCAGCTTTGGCTTGTCCAATGAGCAGTTCTTC.

The chain recombines TRBV6-5 with TRBJ2-1; 14 bases line up with TRBD2. V was clipped by 2 bases and J by 10 bases; unmatched bases: 4. Germline V gene lookup returns CDR1 MNHEY and CDR2 SVGAGI. The CDR3 consists of 15 residues. The CDR3 is CASSYGTSGSWEQFF. CDR3 sequence (DNA): TGTGCCAGCAGTTACGGGACTAGCGGGAGTTGGGAGCAGTTCTTC.

The chain carries TRBV7-8 and TRBJ1-1; D perhaps matches TRBD1 (5 bases). This CDR3 is 15 amino acids long. Germline V gives CDR1 SGHVS, CDR2 FQNEAQ. V was clipped by 6 bases and J by 0 bases, with 14 bases between them. The DNA of the CDR3 is TGTGCCAGCAGTCAAACGGGGGGTATGAACACTGAAGCTTTCTTT. Its protein is CASSQTGGMNTEAFF.

This rearrangement joins TRBV5-1 to TRBJ2-7, with 10 bases fitting TRBD1. Germline CDR1 SGHRS, CDR2 YFSETQ. V lost 3 bases and J lost 4; bases outside the gene matches: 7. The CDR3 totals 15 residues. The CDR3, as DNA: TGCGCCAGCAGCTCCCGGGACAGGGGACATTACGAGCAGTACTTC. Protein sequence: CASSSRDRGHYEQYF.

The rearrangement uses TRBV7-8 and TRBJ1-6, with D unclear. This CDR3 contains 13 residues. V gave up 0 bases and J gave up 5 bases, with 2 bases separating them. Germline V gives CDR1 SGHVS, CDR2 FQNEAQ. In DNA form, the CDR3 reads TGTGCCAGCAGCTTAGCCGATAATTCACCCCTCCACTTT. It encodes CASSLADNSPLHF.

This clone was seen a single time. The gene calls are TRBV5-4 and TRBJ2-5, with 8 bases fitting TRBD2. CDR1 is SGHNT and CDR2 is YYREEE in the germline V gene (reference sequence). With V trimmed by 4 bases and J by 1 base, 6 bases remained unmatched. The CDR3 spans 15 residues. CDR3 coding DNA: TGTGCCAGCAGCGCGCGGGAGGCCCTCCAAGAGACCCAGTACTTC. This gives the protein CASSAREALQETQYF.

The V gene is TRBV7-9, the J gene TRBJ2-7; 7 bases line up with TRBD2. This CDR3 has 16 residues. Germline V gives CDR1 SEHNR, CDR2 FQNEAQ (reference sequence). The V gene end was trimmed by 2 bases and the J gene end by 1 base; junction bases not matched to a gene: 8. The CDR3 protein is CASSLSGRGYSYEQYF. Written as DNA, the CDR3 is TGTGCCAGCAGCTTAAGTGGGAGGGGATATTCCTACGAGCAGTACTTC.

The chain links TRBV28 to TRBJ2-7; TRBD1 agrees at 7 bases. The germline gives CDR1 MDHEN, CDR2 SYDVKM. Trimming removed 3 bases from V and 0 bases from J; junction bases left unmatched: 5. The CDR3 has 15 residues. This CDR3 is CASSFLTGNSYEQYF. CDR3 sequence (DNA): TGTGCCAGCAGTTTCCTGACAGGGAACTCCTACGAGCAGTACTTC. Drawing the rest from reference TRBV28 and TRBJ2-7, the complete variable domain is DVKVTQSSRYLVKRTGEKVFLECVQDMDHENMFWYRQDPGLGLRLIYFSYDVKMKEKGDIPEGYSVSREKKERFSLILESASTNQTSMYLCASSFLTGNSYEQYFGPGTRLTVT.

This clone was recorded once. This sequence joins TRBV19 and TRBJ2-5; 14 bases line up with TRBD2. V shed 6 bases and J 4 bases; nucleotides not matched to a gene: 10. CDR1 and CDR2 from the germline V gene are LNHDA and SQIVND (reference sequence). This CDR3 spans 17 amino acids. CDR3 sequence reads: CASRRGTSGSWGETQYF. In DNA, the CDR3 is TGTGCCAGTAGACGGGGGACTAGCGGGAGTTGGGGAGAGACCCAGTACTTC.

This clone was seen a handful of times. V usage is TRBV3-1 (or the pseudogene TRBV3-2) and J usage is TRBJ2-7; no reliable D call. The CDR3 consists of 11 residues. Trimming stripped 4 bases from V and 3 bases from J, with 4 bases between. CDR1 and CDR2 (germline): LGHDT, YNNKEL (reference sequence). The CDR3 nucleotides read TGTGCCAGCAGCCTAAACTACGAGCAGTACTTC. It specifies CASSLNYEQYF.

V usage is TRBV5-1 and J usage is TRBJ1-1; D is possibly TRBD1 (5 bases). CDR3 size: 15 residues. The germline V gene has CDR1 SGHRS and CDR2 YFSETQ. V was clipped by 4 bases and J by 0 bases, with 13 bases between them. CDR3 residues: CASSPTGQLNTEAFF. CDR3 nucleotides: TGCGCCAGCAGCCCGACCGGACAACTGAACACTGAAGCTTTCTTT.

This clone came up once. The rearrangement links TRBV19 to TRBJ1-2, with 7 positions matching TRBD1. Germline CDR1 and CDR2: LNHDA and SQIVND (reference sequence). CDR3 length: 15 residues. Germline trimming cut 3 bases from V and 3 bases from J; bases unmatched to any gene: 7. The DNA for the CDR3 is TGTGCCAGTAGTATGACAGGGAGGAAGGACTATGGCTACACCTTC. Its protein product is CASSMTGRKDYGYTF.

This chain uses TRBV12-3 or TRBV12-4 with TRBJ2-1; D call uncertain. Trimming took off 6 bases at V and 7 bases at J, with 13 bases between the two ends. The CDR3 has 13 amino acids. This chain's CDR3 is CASRWHTENEQFF. In DNA, the CDR3 is TGTGCCAGCAGATGGCACACAGAGAATGAGCAGTTCTTC.

The rearrangement joins TRBV15 to TRBJ2-5; TRBD1 might be the D (6 bases). Germline V gene lookup returns CDR1 LNHNV and CDR2 YYDKDF (reference sequence). V was cut by 3 bases and J by 4 bases, with 15 bases left in between. The CDR3 consists of 15 residues. CDR3 coding DNA: TGTGCCACCAGCAGGGACAGCTATACGGGAGAGACCCAGTACTTC. Amino acid sequence: CATSRDSYTGETQYF.

The chain uses TRBV5-4 and TRBJ1-2; tentatively, D is TRBD1 (6 bases). V was clipped by 2 bases and J by 2 bases, with 13 bases between them. The CDR3 totals 15 residues. The germline CDR1 and CDR2 sequences are SGHNT and YYREEE (reference sequence). CDR3 sequence reads: CASSFETGTNYGYTF. The CDR3 DNA reads as TGTGCCAGCAGCTTCGAGACAGGAACAAACTATGGCTACACCTTC.

The chain has TRBV10-3 and TRBJ1-2; 7 bases map to TRBD1. Germline CDR1 and CDR2: ENHRY and SYGVKD. This CDR3 has 13 residues. J gave up 8 bases and V 3 bases, and 6 bases lay outside the gene matches. CDR3 nucleotide sequence: TGTGCCATCAGTGACGACAGGGTAGACGGCTACACCTTC. It translates to CAISDDRVDGYTF.

The CDR3 spells CASSQAGLSYEQYF. CDR3 bases: TGTGCCAGCAGCCAAGCGGGGCTCTCCTACGAGCAGTACTTC. This chain connects TRBV27 to TRBJ2-7; TRBD2 matches 7 bases. V shed 6 bases and J 0 bases; nucleotides not matched to a gene: 5. The CDR3 is made up of 14 amino acids. Germline V gives CDR1 MNHEY, CDR2 SMNVEV (reference sequence).

The chain is built from TRBV3-1 (or the pseudogene TRBV3-2) and TRBJ2-1, with D possibly TRBD2 on 5 matching bases. V lost 0 bases, J lost 6 bases, and 21 bases lay in between. The CDR3 is made up of 18 amino acids. Germline-derived CDR1 and CDR2 are LGHDT and YNNKEL (reference sequence). The CDR3 nucleotides read TGTGCCAGCAGCCAAGATCCGCCTCGGGCGCTGGGGAGCAATGAGCAGTTCTTC. This sequence encodes CASSQDPPRALGSNEQFF.

The chain combines TRBV28 with TRBJ2-1, with TRBD2 matching over 9 bases. Germline CDR1 is MDHEN and CDR2 is SYDVKM. Losses at the gene ends were 7 bases for V and 6 bases for J; bases not matched to a gene: 19. The CDR3 contains 18 residues. The CDR3: CASTEAGGGRGGINEQFF. The CDR3 DNA sequence: TGTGCCAGCACGGAGGCAGGCGGCGGGAGGGGAGGTATCAATGAGCAGTTCTTC.

CDR3 amino acids: CAGGADRNTEAFF. In DNA form, the CDR3 reads TGTGCCGGGGGGGCAGATCGGAACACTGAAGCTTTCTTT. The chain couples TRBV6-5 to TRBJ1-1, with TRBD1 as a possible D gene (6 bases). Looked up from germline, CDR1 is MNHEY and CDR2 is SVGAGI. V gave up 11 bases and J gave up 1 base, with 14 bases separating them. This CDR3 comprises 13 residues.

V and J are TRBV7-8 and TRBJ1-1; D is possibly TRBD1 (5 bases). There are 16 residues in the CDR3. Trimming removed 0 bases at V and 1 base at J, with 12 bases between. Germline V gene data show CDR1 as SGHVS and CDR2 as FQNEAQ. The CDR3 spells CASSLALVGGNTEAFF. CDR3 in DNA: TGTGCCAGCAGCTTAGCGCTGGTGGGGGGGAACACTGAAGCTTTCTTT.

The chain carries TRBV19 and TRBJ2-5; 9 bases are shared with TRBD1. Germline V lookup: CDR1 LNHDA, CDR2 SQIVND (reference sequence). The CDR3 consists of 18 residues. V shed 4 bases and J 0 bases; nucleotides not matched to a gene: 12. DNA of the CDR3: TGTGCCAGTAGTAAACCTACAGGGGGCCCTTCGTACCAAGAGACCCAGTACTTC. Its protein product is CASSKPTGGPSYQETQYF.

The chain is built from TRBV19 and TRBJ1-3; unclear D gene. V was pared by 8 bases and J by 4 bases, with 12 bases between. CDR3 length: 13 residues. Germline CDR1 and CDR2: LNHDA and SQIVND (reference sequence). The CDR3 reads CASERGVGNTIYF. The CDR3 DNA reads TGTGCCAGTGAGCGGGGTGTCGGAAACACCATATATTTT.

The chain links TRBV5-4 to TRBJ1-1, with D possibly TRBD1 on 6 matching bases. The CDR3 extends over 15 amino acids. The germline V and J ends were trimmed by 4 bases and 4 bases, with 17 bases remaining between them. The germline gives CDR1 SGHNT, CDR2 YYREEE (reference sequence). In nucleotides, the CDR3 is TGTGCCAGCAGCAACCAACAGGGTTGGGGCACTGAAGCTTTCTTT. Its translation is CASSNQQGWGTEAFF.

This chain joins TRBV3-1 (or the pseudogene TRBV3-2) and TRBJ1-6; possible D gene TRBD1, 6 bases. V was pared by 5 bases and J by 7 bases, with 12 bases between. There are 14 residues in the CDR3. CDR1 and CDR2 (germline): LGHDT, YNNKEL (reference sequence). This chain's CDR3 is CASSVTGGNSPLHF. CDR3 in DNA: TGTGCCAGCAGCGTGACTGGGGGCAATTCACCCCTCCACTTT.

V gene TRBV5-1 combines with J gene TRBJ2-5, with D hard to call. Germline V lookup: CDR1 SGHRS, CDR2 YFSETQ. This CDR3 region has 12 residues. Trimming removed 4 bases at V and 2 bases at J, with 6 bases between. The CDR3 DNA sequence: TGCGCCAGCAGCGAGCCACAAGAGACCCAGTACTTC. The encoded protein is CASSEPQETQYF.

The chain couples TRBV7-2 to TRBJ2-3; D is uncertain. The CDR3 extends over 13 amino acids. The V end lost 5 bases, the J end lost 4 bases, and 10 bases lay between the germline ends. Germline CDR1 SGHTA, CDR2 FQGNSA. CDR3 protein: CASSPELADTQYF. The CDR3 nucleotides are TGTGCCAGCAGCCCCGAGTTAGCAGATACGCAGTATTTT.